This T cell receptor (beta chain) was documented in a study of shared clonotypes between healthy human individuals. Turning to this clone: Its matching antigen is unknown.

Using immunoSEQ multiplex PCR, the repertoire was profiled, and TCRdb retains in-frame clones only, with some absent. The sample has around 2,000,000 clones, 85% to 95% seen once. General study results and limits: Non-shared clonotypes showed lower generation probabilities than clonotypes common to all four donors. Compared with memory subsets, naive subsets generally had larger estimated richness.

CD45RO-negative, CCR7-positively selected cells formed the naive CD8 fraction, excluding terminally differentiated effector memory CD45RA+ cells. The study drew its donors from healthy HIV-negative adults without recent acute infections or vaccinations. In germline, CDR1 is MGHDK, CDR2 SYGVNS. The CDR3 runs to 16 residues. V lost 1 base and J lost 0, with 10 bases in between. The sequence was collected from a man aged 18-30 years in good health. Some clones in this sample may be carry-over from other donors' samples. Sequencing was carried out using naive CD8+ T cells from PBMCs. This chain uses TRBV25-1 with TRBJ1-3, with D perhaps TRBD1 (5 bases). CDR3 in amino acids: CASSESGRGSGNTIYF. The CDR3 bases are TGTGCCAGCAGTGAATCCGGGAGGGGCTCTGGAAACACCATATATTTT.